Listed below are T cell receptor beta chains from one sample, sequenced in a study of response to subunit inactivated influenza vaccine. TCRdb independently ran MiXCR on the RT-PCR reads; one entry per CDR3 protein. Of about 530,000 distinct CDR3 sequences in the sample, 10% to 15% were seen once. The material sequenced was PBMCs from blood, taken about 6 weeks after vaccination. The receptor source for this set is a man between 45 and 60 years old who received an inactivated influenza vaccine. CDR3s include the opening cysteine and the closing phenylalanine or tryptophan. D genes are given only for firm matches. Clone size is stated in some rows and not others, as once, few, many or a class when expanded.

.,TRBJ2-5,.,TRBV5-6,TGTGCCAGCAGCCCCGGGACTCGAGGTCAAGAGACCCAGTACTTC,CASSPGTRGQETQYF
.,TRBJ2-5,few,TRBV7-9,TGTGCCAGCAGCCGACGGGTGCCGGCCAGGGAAGAGACCCAGTACTTC,CASSRRVPAREETQYF
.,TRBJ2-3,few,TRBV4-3,TGCGCCAGCAGCCGAAATCTAGAACCCGGTCTCACTGCCCGGAATACGCAGTATTTT,CASSRNLEPGLTARNTQYF
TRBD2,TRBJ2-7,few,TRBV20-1,TGCAGTGCTAGAGATGCGGGGGGCGCCTACTACGAGCAGTACTTC,CSARDAGGAYYEQYF
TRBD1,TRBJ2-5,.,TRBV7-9,TGTGCCAGCAGCTTAGGACAGGGGGTACAAGAGACCCAGTACTTC,CASSLGQGVQETQYF
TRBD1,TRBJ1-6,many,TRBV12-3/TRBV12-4,TGTGCCAGCAGTAGTTACCGGGACAGGGATTCACCCCTCCACTTT,CASSSYRDRDSPLHF
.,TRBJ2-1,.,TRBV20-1,TGCAGTGCTAGAGATGGTGGCGGGATATCGAATGTGCAGTTCTTC,CSARDGGGISNVQFF
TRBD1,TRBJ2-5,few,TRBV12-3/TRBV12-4,TGTGCCAGCACATGGACAGGGCCTAAGGAGACCCAGTACTTC,CASTWTGPKETQYF
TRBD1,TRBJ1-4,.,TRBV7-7,TGTGCCAGCAGCAAGTCGACAGGGTTTAATGAAAAACTGTTTTTT,CASSKSTGFNEKLFF
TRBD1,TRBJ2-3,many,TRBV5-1,TGCGCCAGCAGCCCCGGGACAGCCACAGATACGCAGTATTTT,CASSPGTATDTQYF
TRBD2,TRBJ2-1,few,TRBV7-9,TGTGCCAGCAGCTTATGGCTAGCGGGAGGGCCGATTGAGCAGTTCTTC,CASSLWLAGGPIEQFF
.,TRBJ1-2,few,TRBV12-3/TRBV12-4,TGTGCCAGCAGTTTAGGCTTCAACTATGGCTACACCTTC,CASSLGFNYGYTF
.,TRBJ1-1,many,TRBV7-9,TGTGCCAGCAGTTTAGGGCAGGGCACTGAAGCTTTCTTT,CASSLGQGTEAFF
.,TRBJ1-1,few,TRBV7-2,TGTGCCAGCAGCACAAGGGCGGGGGATGAAGCTTTCTTT,CASSTRAGDEAFF
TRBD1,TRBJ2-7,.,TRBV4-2,TGTGCCAGCAGCCACCTTGGACAGGGCCTTGGGGGCGGTTCCTACGAGCAGTACTTC,CASSHLGQGLGGGSYEQYF
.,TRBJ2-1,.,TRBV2,TGTGCCAGCAGTGATCTCGTGGCCTCCAATGAGCAGTTCTTC,CASSDLVASNEQFF
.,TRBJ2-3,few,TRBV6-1,TGTGCCAGCACGGACCGGGGTCTCACAGATACGCAGTATTTT,CASTDRGLTDTQYF
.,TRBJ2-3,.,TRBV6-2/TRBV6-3,TGTGCCAGCAGTTCCCCGTTGACTAGGATAGATACGCAGTATTTT,CASSSPLTRIDTQYF
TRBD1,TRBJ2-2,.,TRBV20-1,TGCAGTGCTAGAGATTTGAACAGGGGGTCGACCGGGGAGCTGTTTTTT,CSARDLNRGSTGELFF
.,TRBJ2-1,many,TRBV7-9,TGTGCCAGCAGGGCACAGTCTAGCTCCTACAATGAGCAGTTCTTC,CASRAQSSSYNEQFF
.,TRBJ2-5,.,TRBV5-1,TGCGCCAGCAGCTTGGCCCCGGGGGATACTCAGACCCAGTACTTC,CASSLAPGDTQTQYF
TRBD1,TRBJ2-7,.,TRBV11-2,TGTGCCAGCAGGATTCCGGGACAGGGAACCTACGAGCAGTACTTC,CASRIPGQGTYEQYF
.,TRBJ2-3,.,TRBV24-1,TGTGCCACCAGAGACGGAGGGGGAGGCGCAGATACGCAGTATTTT,CATRDGGGGADTQYF
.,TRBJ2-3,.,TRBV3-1,TGTGCCAGCAGCAACGTACTACCGTTAGGAACAGATACGCAGTATTTT,CASSNVLPLGTDTQYF
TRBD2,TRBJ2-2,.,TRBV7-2,TGTGCCAGCAGCTTGGGAGGGAGGACTACCTACACCGGGGAGCTGTTTTTT,CASSLGGRTTYTGELFF
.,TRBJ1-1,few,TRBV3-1,TGTGCCAGCAGCCAAGACCGGGTCGGGAACACTGAAGCTTTCTTT,CASSQDRVGNTEAFF
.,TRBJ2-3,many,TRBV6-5,TGTGCCAGCAGTTACTTTGGGGGCCTGGGCACAGATACGCAGTATTTT,CASSYFGGLGTDTQYF
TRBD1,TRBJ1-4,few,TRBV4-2,TGTGCCAGCAGCCAAGACAGGGGGCGGAGTGAAAAACTGTTTTTT,CASSQDRGRSEKLFF
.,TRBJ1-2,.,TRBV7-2,TGTGCCAGCAGCGGCAGGGTGAACTATGGCTACACCTTC,CASSGRVNYGYTF
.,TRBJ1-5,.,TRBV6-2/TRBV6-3,TGTGCCAGCAGTTACAACAAGGCGCGGGGGCGGCGGCAGCCCCAGCATTTT,CASSYNKARGRRQPQHF
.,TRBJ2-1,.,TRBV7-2,TGTGCCAGCAGCTTAGATCGTAAAGAGCAGTTCTTC,CASSLDRKEQFF
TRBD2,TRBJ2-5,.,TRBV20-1,TGCAGTGCTCAACCCGGGACTAGGACTATCCAAGAGACCCAGTACTTC,CSAQPGTRTIQETQYF
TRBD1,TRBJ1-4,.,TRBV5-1,TGCGCCAGCAGCGCCAACAGGGGAGGAGGTGAAAAACTGTTTTTT,CASSANRGGGEKLFF
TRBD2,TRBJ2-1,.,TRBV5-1,TGCGCCAGCAGGCTGTCCGGGACTAGCGGGGGCCTGTTCTTC,CASRLSGTSGGLFF
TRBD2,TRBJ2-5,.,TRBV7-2,TGTGCCAGCAGCCCATCCGGGACTAGCGGGACTAGGGAGACCCAGTACTTC,CASSPSGTSGTRETQYF
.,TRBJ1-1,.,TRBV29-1,TGCAGCGTTGGAAGGGTGGCTGAAGCTTTCTTT,CSVGRVAEAFF
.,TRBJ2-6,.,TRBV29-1,TGCAACGTTGATACAGCCTCTGGGGCCAACGTCCTGACTTTC,CNVDTASGANVLTF
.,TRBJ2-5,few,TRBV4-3,TGCGCCAGCAGCCAAGTGTACAGAGAGTACCAAGAGACCCAGTACTTC,CASSQVYREYQETQYF
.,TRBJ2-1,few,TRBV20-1,TGCAGTGCACTCCCGGAATGGAATGAGCAGTTCTTC,CSALPEWNEQFF
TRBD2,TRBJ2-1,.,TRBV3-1,TGTGCCAGCAGCCTCCGGGGTGGCGGGAGGGCCGGATACAATGAGCAGTTCTTC,CASSLRGGGRAGYNEQFF
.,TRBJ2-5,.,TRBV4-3,TGCGCCAGCAGCCAAGATACGAGGGGAGAGACCCAGTACTTC,CASSQDTRGETQYF
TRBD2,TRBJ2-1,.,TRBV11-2,TGTGCCAGCAGCTCCAGACTAGCGGTACACAATGAGCAGTTCTTC,CASSSRLAVHNEQFF
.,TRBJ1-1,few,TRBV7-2,TGTGCCAGCAGCTGGCTTGGTTCCCCGATGAACACTGAAGCTTTCTTT,CASSWLGSPMNTEAFF
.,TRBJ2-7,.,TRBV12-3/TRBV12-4,TGTGCCAGCAGCCCTTGGGGGAACTCCTACGAGCAGTACTTC,CASSPWGNSYEQYF
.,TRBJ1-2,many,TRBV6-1,TGTGCCAGCAGTACCAGGGGTCTGGGGGGCTACACCTTC,CASSTRGLGGYTF
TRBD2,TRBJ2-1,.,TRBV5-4,TGTGCCAGCAGCATAAGGAGCGGGGGGCGATACAATGAGCAGTTCTTC,CASSIRSGGRYNEQFF
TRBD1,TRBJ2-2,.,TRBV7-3,TGTGCCAGCAGCTTAATATGGGACAGGAATCGCCCGAACACCGGGGAGCTGTTTTTT,CASSLIWDRNRPNTGELFF
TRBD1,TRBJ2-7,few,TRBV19,TGTGCCAGTAGTCGGACAGGGGTGGGCGAGCAGTACTTC,CASSRTGVGEQYF
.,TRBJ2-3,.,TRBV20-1,TGCAGTGCTATCGGGGATAACACAGATACGCAGTATTTT,CSAIGDNTDTQYF